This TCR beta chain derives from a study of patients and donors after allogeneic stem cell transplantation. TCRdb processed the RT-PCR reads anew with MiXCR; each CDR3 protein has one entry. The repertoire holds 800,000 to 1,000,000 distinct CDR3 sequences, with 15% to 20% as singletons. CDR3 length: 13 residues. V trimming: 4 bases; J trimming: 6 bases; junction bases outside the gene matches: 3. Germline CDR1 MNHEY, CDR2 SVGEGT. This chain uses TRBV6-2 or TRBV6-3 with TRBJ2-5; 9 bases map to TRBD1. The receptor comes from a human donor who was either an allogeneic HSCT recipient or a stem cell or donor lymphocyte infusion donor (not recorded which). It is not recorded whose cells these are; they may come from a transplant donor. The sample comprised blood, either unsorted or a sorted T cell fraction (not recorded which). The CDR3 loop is CASSLGQGQTQYF. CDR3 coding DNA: TGTGCCAGCAGTTTGGGACAGGGCCAGACCCAGTACTTC.